The 27 T cell receptor beta chains reported below all come from one sample, sequenced in a study of graft-versus-host responses after intestinal transplantation. Some clones are missing from TCRdb's copy, which holds only in-frame ones; the method was immunoSEQ multiplex PCR. The sample has under 100,000 clones, 90% to 95% seen once; the top ten hold 1.1%. Their antigens are not known. The sample consisted of unstimulated CD8+ T cells sorted from spleen or lymph node cells, taken before transplant. The origin of the receptors is a human donor who was the organ donor for an intestinal transplant.

The V gene is TRBV19, the J gene TRBJ2-7; 7 nucleotides line up with TRBD1. The CDR3 runs 14 residues. CDR1 is LNHDA, CDR2 SQIVND, per germline (reference sequence). V shed 6 bases and J 2 bases; nucleotides not matched to a gene: 7. The CDR3 sequence: CASRVGQGAYEQYF. As DNA, the CDR3 is TGTGCCAGTAGAGTTGGGCAGGGGGCCTACGAGCAGTACTTC.

V is TRBV6-6 and J is TRBJ2-4, with 9 bases lining up with TRBD2. The CDR3 is made up of 12 amino acids. V was clipped by 10 bases and J by 10 bases; unmatched bases: 8. Looked up from germline, CDR1 is MNHNY and CDR2 is SVGAGI (reference sequence). Here the CDR3 reads CATSGRGGIQYF. In nucleotides, the CDR3 is TGTGCCACATCGGGGCGGGGGGGGATTCAGTACTTC.

This clone has only one observation. The V gene is TRBV19, the J gene TRBJ1-1, with D uncertain. This CDR3 comprises 13 residues. CDR1 and CDR2 (germline): LNHDA, SQIVND (reference sequence). The germline V and J ends were trimmed by 3 bases and 3 bases, with 8 bases remaining between them. CDR3 region: CASSMFGDTEAFF. As DNA, the CDR3 is TGTGCCAGTAGTATGTTTGGAGACACTGAAGCTTTCTTT.

The chain joins TRBV13 to TRBJ2-2, with D maybe TRBD2 (6 bases). Germline CDR1 is PRHDT and CDR2 is FYEKMQ (reference sequence). With 5 bases removed from V and 5 bases from J, the gap between germline ends came to 15 bases. The CDR3 contains 15 residues. The CDR3 region is CASSRARGRTGELFF. CDR3 sequence (DNA): TGTGCCAGCAGCCGCGCTCGGGGGAGGACCGGGGAGCTGTTTTTT. Using reference TRBV13 and TRBJ2-2 for the parts outside the CDR3, the full variable domain is AAGVIQSPRHLIKEKRETATLKCYPIPRHDTVYWYQQGPGQDPQFLISFYEKMQSDKGSIPDRFSAQQFSDYHSELNMSSLELGDSALYFCASSRARGRTGELFFGEGSRLTVL.

This chain uses TRBV6-5 with TRBJ2-1, with 12 bases matching TRBD2. Germline values: CDR1 MNHEY, CDR2 SVGAGI. V was clipped by 6 bases and J by 4 bases; unmatched bases: 4. This CDR3 is 15 amino acids long. The chain's CDR3 is CASRSSGGVYNEQFF. The CDR3 nucleotides read TGTGCCAGCAGATCTAGCGGGGGGGTTTACAATGAGCAGTTCTTC.

The chain links TRBV28 to TRBJ2-1; the match to TRBD2 covers 10 bases. Per the germline V gene, CDR1 is MDHEN and CDR2 is SYDVKM. V was clipped by 2 bases and J by 0 bases; unmatched bases: 4. The CDR3 runs to 17 residues. This CDR3 is CASSLLAGVLSYNEQFF. Here the CDR3 DNA reads TGTGCCAGCAGTTTACTAGCGGGGGTACTCTCCTACAATGAGCAGTTCTTC.

This chain connects TRBV9 to TRBJ1-1, with a weak D call TRBD1 (5 bases). The CDR3 is made up of 15 amino acids. V shed 0 bases and J shed 1 base, with 10 bases lying between them. Germline lookup yields CDR1 SGDLS and CDR2 YYNGEE. CDR3 nucleotide sequence: TGTGCCAGCAGCGTAGAAGGGGCGGAGAACACTGAAGCTTTCTTT. Its protein product is CASSVEGAENTEAFF.

CDR3 amino acids: CASSLVVNTGELFF. In DNA form, the CDR3 reads TGTGCCAGCAGTTTGGTAGTGAACACCGGGGAGCTGTTTTTT. The gene calls are TRBV27 and TRBJ2-2; D is undetermined. The ends were cut back, 3 bases at V and 1 base at J, with 6 bases in the middle. CDR3 length: 14 residues. Germline-derived CDR1 and CDR2 are MNHEY and SMNVEV (reference sequence).

The J gene is TRBJ1-1, the V gene TRBV28; a weak D match, TRBD1 (5 bases). Per germline, CDR1 MDHEN and CDR2 SYDVKM. There are 15 residues in the CDR3. The V gene lost 6 bases and the J gene lost 1 base, with 15 bases spanning the gap. The CDR3 DNA sequence: TGTGCCAGCAGCCAAACTACGACAGAGAACACTGAAGCTTTCTTT. Encoded protein: CASSQTTTENTEAFF.

This chain connects TRBV7-9 to TRBJ2-1; D is possibly TRBD2 (5 bases). The CDR3 sequence is 13 residues long. Germline CDR1 and CDR2: SEHNR and FQNEAQ (reference sequence). Trimming removed 7 bases at V and 6 bases at J, with 13 bases between. The CDR3 loop is CASTRDNRNEQFF. CDR3 nucleotide sequence: TGTGCCAGCACCCGGGATAACCGCAATGAGCAGTTCTTC.

This chain joins TRBV5-1 and TRBJ1-3; possibly TRBD1 for D (5 bases). There are 15 residues in the CDR3. V lost 1 base to trimming and J lost 1 base, with 9 bases between them. CDR1 is SGHRS, CDR2 YFSETQ, per germline. In DNA, the CDR3 is TGCGCCAGCAGCTTGCCGTCAGGGTCTGGAAACACCATATATTTT. It translates to CASSLPSGSGNTIYF.

The V and J genes are TRBV7-9 and TRBJ1-2; TRBD1 is a possible D gene (5 bases). CDR1 and CDR2 (germline): SEHNR, FQNEAQ (reference sequence). The CDR3 extends over 14 amino acids. Trimming took 5 bases from V and 8 from J, leaving 18 bases between them. In DNA, the CDR3 is TGTGCCAGCAGCCCGCTGGGAGGGGTGGAGGGCTACACCTTC. This codes for CASSPLGGVEGYTF.

This clone occurred a few times. This sequence joins TRBV18 and TRBJ1-2, with no clear D. The CDR3 has 13 amino acids. Germline V CDR1 and CDR2: KGHSH, LQKENI. V lost 2 bases and J lost 4, with 8 bases in between. Here the CDR3 reads CASSPGTSYGYTF. CDR3 DNA sequence: TGTGCCAGCTCACCAGGCACAAGCTATGGCTACACCTTC.

The J gene is TRBJ2-1, the V gene TRBV11-2, with D possibly TRBD2 on 5 matching bases. Germline V lookup: CDR1 SGHAT, CDR2 FQNNGV. V dropped 1 base and J dropped 7 bases, with 8 bases sitting between them. CDR3 length equals 13 residues. The CDR3 region is CASSLGTGNEQFF. In nucleotides, the CDR3 is TGTGCCAGCAGCTTAGGCACGGGGAATGAGCAGTTCTTC.

The V gene is TRBV7-6, the J gene TRBJ2-1; TRBD2 matches 12 bases. CDR1 and CDR2 from the germline V gene are SGHVS and FNYEAQ. Trimming cost V 1 base and J 6 bases; bases outside gene matches: 4. CDR3 length equals 16 residues. CDR3 coding DNA: TGTGCCAGCAGCTTAGTGGCTAGCGGGAGGGGCAATGAGCAGTTCTTC. It specifies CASSLVASGRGNEQFF.

This chain connects TRBV29-1 to TRBJ1-2; no reliable D call. There are 13 residues in the CDR3. Germline V gives CDR1 SQVTM, CDR2 ANQGSEA. The V end lost 7 bases, the J end lost 7 bases, and 19 bases lay between the germline ends. The CDR3 loop is CSARPGIGGGYTF. CDR3 sequence (DNA): TGCAGCGCCCGACCGGGAATCGGTGGTGGCTACACCTTC.

The rearrangement joins TRBV4-3 to TRBJ2-7, with D unresolved. The V end lost 0 bases, the J end lost 2 bases, and 20 bases lay between the germline ends. CDR3 length: 18 amino acids. Germline V gives CDR1 LGHNA, CDR2 YSLEER. The CDR3 sequence is CASSQEPSGPFLTYEQYF. The CDR3, as DNA: TGCGCCAGCAGCCAAGAGCCGAGTGGGCCCTTCCTAACCTACGAGCAGTACTTC.

This rearrangement joins TRBV7-8 to TRBJ2-7; D gene ambiguous. Germline CDR1 reads SGHVS; CDR2 reads FQNEAQ. This CDR3 region has 11 residues. The V and J ends lost 2 bases and 6 bases respectively, with 5 bases between them. This chain's CDR3 is CASSLSGEQYF. The CDR3 nucleotides read TGTGCCAGCAGCTTATCGGGCGAGCAGTACTTC.

V and J are TRBV4-1 and TRBJ2-1; 8 bases map to TRBD2. V lost 3 bases, J lost 4 bases, and 14 bases stayed unmatched. The CDR3 totals 18 residues. The germline V gene encodes CDR1 MGHRA and CDR2 YSYEKL. For the CDR3, the DNA is TGCGCCAGCAGCCATGTTCTAGCGGGTCACTCTTTTTACAATGAGCAGTTCTTC. It yields the protein CASSHVLAGHSFYNEQFF.

The rearrangement uses TRBV5-1 and TRBJ2-2, with 7 bases that match TRBD2. Germline CDR1 is SGHRS and CDR2 is YFSETQ. This CDR3 comprises 16 residues. Trimming cost V 0 bases and J 7 bases; bases outside gene matches: 9. The CDR3 spells CASSLASGTAVGELFF. CDR3 coding DNA: TGCGCCAGCAGCTTGGCTAGCGGTACGGCGGTCGGGGAGCTGTTTTTT.

The rearrangement links TRBV27 to TRBJ1-5; tentatively, D is TRBD1 (5 bases). Trimming took off 2 bases at V and 0 bases at J, with 8 bases between the two ends. There are 15 residues in the CDR3. The V gene's germline CDR1 is MNHEY and CDR2 SMNVEV (reference sequence). The CDR3 sequence: CASSLGGYSNQPQHF. CDR3 DNA: TGTGCCAGCAGTTTAGGGGGGTATAGCAATCAGCCCCAGCATTTT.

The chain is built from TRBV11-2 and TRBJ1-1; no reliable D call. Looked up from germline, CDR1 is SGHAT and CDR2 is FQNNGV. This CDR3 is 15 amino acids long. Trimming took off 3 bases at V and 5 bases at J, with 16 bases between the two ends. The CDR3 region is CASSLPLGSSTEAFF. As DNA, the CDR3 is TGTGCCAGCAGCTTGCCGCTCGGGAGTTCGACTGAAGCTTTCTTT.

In this sample, this clone turned up a few times. The chain has TRBV7-9 and TRBJ2-7; the D gene is possibly TRBD1 (6 bases). V dropped 4 bases and J dropped 7 bases, with 11 bases sitting between them. The CDR3 totals 12 residues. Per germline, CDR1 SEHNR and CDR2 FQNEAQ (reference sequence). This CDR3 reads CASSSVTGEQYF. Here the CDR3 DNA reads TGTGCCAGCAGCTCCGTAACAGGGGAGCAGTACTTC.

The chain is built from TRBV28 and TRBJ2-2, with a tentative D call TRBD2 (5 bases). In germline, CDR1 is MDHEN, CDR2 SYDVKM. V lost 3 bases and J 6 bases, leaving 14 bases between the germline ends. This CDR3 has 15 residues. In DNA, the CDR3 is TGTGCCAGCAGTTTGGCCGCTAGGAGGCCCGGGGAGCTGTTTTTT. It codes for CASSLAARRPGELFF.

The genes are TRBV4-2 and TRBJ1-4, with 7 bases fitting TRBD1. J lost 4 bases, V lost 1 base, and 6 bases had no gene match. The germline V gene encodes CDR1 LGHNA and CDR2 YNFKEQ. This CDR3 is 16 amino acids long. CDR3 residues: CASSQGFSGGNEKLFF. Written as DNA, the CDR3 is TGTGCCAGCAGCCAAGGGTTTTCAGGGGGTAATGAAAAACTGTTTTTT.

The CDR3 DNA follows: TGCGCCAGCAGCTGGCTCCTGTCCGGGGAGCTGTTTTTT. It yields the protein CASSWLLSGELFF. This chain connects TRBV5-1 to TRBJ2-2; no clear D gene. The V gene's germline CDR1 is SGHRS and CDR2 YFSETQ. V lost 3 bases and J lost 6, with 9 bases in between. The CDR3 is made up of 13 amino acids.

This sequence joins TRBV19 and TRBJ1-5; 7 bases are a match to TRBD1. Germline CDR1 LNHDA, CDR2 SQIVND (reference sequence). This CDR3 contains 16 residues. Trimming at V came to 2 bases and at J to 3 bases, leaving 7 bases not matched to a gene. The CDR3 region is CASSISGTAYNQPQHF. The DNA for the CDR3 is TGTGCCAGTAGTATATCTGGGACAGCCTACAATCAGCCCCAGCATTTT.